This T cell receptor beta chain stems from a study of cytomegalovirus exposure and HLA in healthy donors. Germline assignment: CDR1 MGHDK and CDR2 SYGVNS. With 1 base removed from V and 4 bases from J, the gap between germline ends came to 11 bases. The CDR3 is 15 residues long. 13 Jbeta primers and 60 Vbeta primers were used for the PCR. Sequencing used immunoSEQ multiplex PCR; TCRdb keeps in-frame clones, though not all of them. The table records 200,000 or so clones, roughly 80% of them present only once. Whole-study findings and limits: Reported results showed that the classifier diagnosed cytomegalovirus status with high specificity and sensitivity. Being productive about 87% or about 30% of the time was typical of most TCR beta V segments in an earlier analysis.

In regard to this clone: No antigen is known for it.

Sequencing used PBMCs. V and J are TRBV25-1 and TRBJ1-3, with no clear D. The receptor comes from a male donor in good health and CMV-seronegative. The CDR3 here is CASSESGLGGNTIYF. CDR3 sequence (DNA): TGTGCCAGCAGTGAATCGGGGTTAGGGGGAAACACCATATATTTT.